This TCR beta chain originates from a study of shared clonotypes between healthy human individuals. This table comes from immunoSEQ multiplex PCR, and its TCRdb copy is limited to in-frame clones, with some not included. Found here are about 1.5 million clones, approximately 98% of them singletons; the top ten hold roughly 0.4%. This clone is a singleton in its sample. Trimming took off 3 bases at V and 1 base at J, with 10 bases between the two ends. The CDR3 is made up of 14 amino acids. CDR1 is SGDLS and CDR2 is YYNGEE in the germline V gene. This chain uses TRBV9 with TRBJ1-1, with a weak D call TRBD1 (5 bases). Sequenced sample: naive CD4+ T cells sorted from blood. Subset denoted: CD45RA+ positively selected. This clonotype was obtained from a man aged 25 to 40 in good health. Written as DNA, the CDR3 is TGTGCCAGCAGCGCAGGGTTCGAGAACACTGAAGCTTTCTTT. Translation gives CASSAGFENTEAFF.